This TCR beta chain was identified in a study of shared clonotypes between healthy human individuals. The naive CD8 population came from CD45RO-negative cells selected for CCR7, without terminally differentiated effector memory CD45RA+ cells. Nashville, Tennessee was home to all donors, who were Caucasian adults. Germline CDR1 and CDR2: SGHAT and FQNNGV. The CDR3 spans 14 residues. Trimming removed 7 bases from V and 2 bases from J, with 12 bases in between. The assay ran at deep level. Every subset's genomic DNA went evenly onto several immunoSEQ plates. This table comes from immunoSEQ multiplex PCR, and its TCRdb copy is limited to in-frame clones, with some not included. The sample gives some 2 million clones, roughly 94% of which show up once; roughly 1% is in the top ten.

The clonotype was recovered from a man aged 18 to 35 in good health. Sequences were obtained from naive CD8+ T cells sorted from blood. The chain recombines TRBV11-2 with TRBJ1-5, with D perhaps TRBD1 (5 bases). The CDR3 is CASTHGAGNQPQHF. The CDR3 bases are TGTGCCAGCACGCATGGGGCTGGCAATCAGCCCCAGCATTTT.